The clone carrying this T cell receptor (beta chain) has just one count. This entry comes from a study of blood T cell repertoires in COVID-19. The data were produced by immunoSEQ multiplex PCR, yet TCRdb's version contains in-frame clones alone and is incomplete. Of around 390,000 clones in the sample, 85% to 90% were seen once. The V gene lost 6 bases and the J gene lost 11 bases, with 20 bases spanning the gap. Germline V gives CDR1 LNHDA, CDR2 SQIVND (reference sequence). The CDR3 consists of 14 residues. Material for sequencing was PBMCs or T cells enriched from blood (not recorded which). The V call is TRBV19, the J call TRBJ1-5; D unresolved. The receptor was isolated from a woman aged 45-59 years who had recovered from COVID-19. CDR3 sequence: CASRSSGYQRAQHF. The CDR3 region has the DNA TGTGCCAGTAGATCCTCCGGATATCAGCGGGCCCAGCATTTT. Drawing the rest from reference TRBV19 and TRBJ1-5, the complete variable domain is DGGITQSPKYLFRKEGQNVTLSCEQNLNHDAMYWYRQDPGQGLRLIYYSQIVNDFQKGDIAEGYSVSREKKESFPLTVTSAQKNPTAFYLCASRSSGYQRAQHFGDGTRLSIL.